The 19 T cell receptor beta chains below all came from one sample that was sequenced in a study of T cell responses to AZD1222 COVID-19 vaccine. Sequenced by immunoSEQ multiplex PCR; TCRdb stores in-frame clones only, minus some. The repertoire holds around 87,000 clones, just over 85% seen once, with more than 8.5% in the top ten. The sample was peripheral blood, taken on day 0 of AZD1222 vaccination. These TCRs come from an adult in good health.

DNA of the CDR3: TGCAGCGTTTCAGAGGGAAATTCACCCCTCCACTTT. Protein sequence: CSVSEGNSPLHF. The chain uses TRBV29-1 and TRBJ1-6; D is uncertain. V lost 5 bases and J 7 bases, leaving 9 bases between the germline ends. The CDR3 consists of 12 residues. Germline CDR1 SQVTM, CDR2 ANQGSEA.

The chain carries TRBV28 and TRBJ2-7; D may correspond to TRBD1 or TRBD2 (7 bases each). Germline lookup yields CDR1 MDHEN and CDR2 SYDVKM. The ends were cut back, 11 bases at V and 2 bases at J, with 19 bases in the middle. The CDR3 is 14 residues long. As DNA, the CDR3 is TGTGCCTCCCAGGGGGGGGAGAATCCCTACGAGCAGTACTTC. Translated: CASQGGENPYEQYF.

The rearrangement uses TRBV7-9 and TRBJ2-5, with 13 bases lining up with TRBD2. The V and J ends lost 4 bases and 5 bases, in that order; junction bases with no gene match: 7. Per germline, CDR1 SEHNR and CDR2 FQNEAQ (reference sequence). CDR3 size: 16 residues. CDR3 DNA sequence: TGTGCCAGCAGCTCGATACTAGCGGGGGGGCCGGAGACCCAGTACTTC. It codes for CASSSILAGGPETQYF. Combining the CDR3 with reference TRBV7-9 and TRBJ2-5 gives the whole variable domain DTGVSQNPRHKITKRGQNVTFRCDPISEHNRLYWYRQTLGQGPEFLTYFQNEAQLEKSRLLSDRFSAERPKGSFSTLEIQRTEQGDSAMYLCASSSILAGGPETQYFGPGTRLLVL.

The genes are TRBV4-1 and TRBJ2-3, with D uncertain. Germline V gives CDR1 MGHRA, CDR2 YSYEKL. Trimming took 0 bases from V and 1 from J, leaving 20 bases between them. The CDR3 totals 19 residues. This CDR3 is CASSQDPRSLGGRTDTQYF. The CDR3 DNA sequence: TGCGCCAGCAGCCAAGATCCCCGATCATTGGGCGGACGCACAGATACGCAGTATTTT.

The J gene is TRBJ2-7, the V gene TRBV7-2, with 7 bases fitting TRBD1. This CDR3 has 14 amino acids. The germline gives CDR1 SGHTA, CDR2 FQGNSA. V shed 1 base, J shed 8 bases, and the junction held 8 bases outside the gene matches. The CDR3 DNA reads TGTGCCAGCAGCTTAGAGAGACAGGGAAGAAAGCAGTACTTC. Translating it yields CASSLERQGRKQYF.

The chain has TRBV6-5 and TRBJ2-3, with 12 bases matching TRBD2. V shed 6 bases and J 1 base; nucleotides not matched to a gene: 2. The CDR3 totals 15 residues. Germline V gene sequence: CDR1 MNHEY, CDR2 SVGAGI. CDR3 amino acids: CASSWTSGGTDTQYF. Written as DNA, the CDR3 is TGTGCCAGCAGCTGGACTAGCGGGGGCACAGATACGCAGTATTTT.

The chain is built from TRBV7-9 and TRBJ2-7; D not resolved. Trimming took off 4 bases at V and 4 bases at J, with 5 bases between the two ends. The CDR3 totals 11 residues. The germline CDR1 and CDR2 sequences are SEHNR and FQNEAQ (reference sequence). The CDR3 loop is CASSSLYEQYF. The CDR3 nucleotides are TGTGCCAGCAGCTCGTTGTACGAGCAGTACTTC.

This clone was picked up one time. The V gene is TRBV19, the J gene TRBJ1-2; a weak D match, TRBD1 (5 bases). The germline V gene encodes CDR1 LNHDA and CDR2 SQIVND (reference sequence). The CDR3 runs to 18 residues. V shed 3 bases and J shed 3 bases, with 23 bases lying between them. The CDR3 reads CASSIRPLAGQIHYGYTF. The CDR3, as DNA: TGTGCCAGTAGTATTAGGCCCTTGGCAGGGCAAATCCACTATGGCTACACCTTC.

The chain has TRBV18 and TRBJ1-2; D remains unclear. The CDR3 consists of 15 residues. The V end lost 4 bases, the J end lost 7 bases, and 19 bases lay between the germline ends. From germline, CDR1 is KGHSH and CDR2 LQKENI. CDR3 coding DNA: TGTGCCAGCTCACGCAGTACAGAAATCGCTATTGGCTACACCTTC. Translating it yields CASSRSTEIAIGYTF.

The V and J genes are TRBV5-4 and TRBJ1-2, with D possibly being TRBD1 (5 bases). V was clipped by 2 bases and J by 4 bases, with 15 bases between them. This CDR3 spans 15 amino acids. The germline CDR1 and CDR2 sequences are SGHNT and YYREEE (reference sequence). The CDR3 DNA reads as TGTGCCAGCAGCTTTGGGGGAGGACATATCTATGGCTACACCTTC. As protein: CASSFGGGHIYGYTF.

This chain uses TRBV19 with TRBJ2-7; a possible D gene is TRBD2 (5 bases). V lost 11 bases and J 3 bases, leaving 14 bases between the germline ends. Per the germline V gene, CDR1 is LNHDA and CDR2 is SQIVND (reference sequence). The CDR3 loop spans 12 amino acids. The CDR3 region has the DNA TGTGCCCTCGGGGTGCCAGTCTACGAGCAGTACTTC. It codes for CALGVPVYEQYF. Full variable domain (outside the CDR3, taken from reference TRBV19 and TRBJ2-7): DGGITQSPKYLFRKEGQNVTLSCEQNLNHDAMYWYRQDPGQGLRLIYYSQIVNDFQKGDIAEGYSVSREKKESFPLTVTSAQKNPTAFYLCALGVPVYEQYFGPGTRLTVT.

In its sample, this clone was seen once. This chain connects TRBV5-4 to TRBJ2-7; 7 bases match TRBD2. V was pared by 4 bases and J by 4 bases, with 11 bases of the junction left unmatched. This CDR3 comprises 15 residues. Per germline, CDR1 SGHNT and CDR2 YYREEE (reference sequence). CDR3 coding DNA: TGTGCCAGCAGCACGAAGGGCCGCGGGAGTTACGAGCAGTACTTC. Translating gives CASSTKGRGSYEQYF. The full variable domain, rest sourced from reference TRBV5-4 and TRBJ2-7, is ETGVTQSPTHLIKTRGQQVTLRCSSQSGHNTVSWYQQALGQGPQFIFQYYREEENGRGNFPPRFSGLQFPNYSSELNVNALELDDSALYLCASSTKGRGSYEQYFGPGTRLTVT.

This clone came up a few times. V gene TRBV21-1 combines with J gene TRBJ1-1; the table's D call of TRBD1 was not tested on the DNA. TRBV21-1 is marked as a pseudogene. CDR3 length: 15 residues. This CDR3 reads CASSKARGWGTEAFF. The CDR3 bases are TGTGCCAGCAGCAAAGCCAGGGGATGGGGCACTGAAGCTTTCTTT.

The chain couples TRBV29-1 to TRBJ2-7; D tentatively reads TRBD1 or TRBD2 (5 bases each). The CDR3 is made up of 13 amino acids. Germline loops: CDR1 SQVTM, CDR2 ANQGSEA. V lost 7 bases to trimming and J lost 4 bases, with 17 bases between them. This CDR3 is CSGLRGTSYEQYF. CDR3 in DNA: TGCAGCGGCCTCCGGGGCACAAGTTACGAGCAGTACTTC.

This chain uses TRBV11-2 with TRBJ1-5; D not certain. The CDR3 is 13 amino acids. Trimming stripped 0 bases from V and 2 bases from J, with 2 bases between. The germline CDR1 and CDR2 sequences are SGHAT and FQNNGV. As DNA, the CDR3 is TGTGCCAGCAGCTTAGAGCGCAATCAGCCCCAGCATTTT. Translation gives CASSLERNQPQHF.

The chain uses TRBV7-8 and TRBJ2-2; D remains ambiguous. Per the germline V gene, CDR1 is SGHVS and CDR2 is FQNEAQ. This CDR3 has 15 residues. Trimming stripped 0 bases from V and 6 bases from J, with 11 bases between. This CDR3 is CASSLAGRTAGELFF. CDR3 nucleotide sequence: TGTGCCAGCAGCTTAGCGGGAAGGACCGCCGGGGAGCTGTTTTTT.

The rearrangement uses TRBV7-9 and TRBJ2-7; 11 bases map to TRBD1. This CDR3 has 15 amino acids. Losses at the gene ends were 1 base for V and 6 bases for J; bases not matched to a gene: 5. Per the germline V gene, CDR1 is SEHNR and CDR2 is FQNEAQ (reference sequence). This chain's CDR3 is CASSLVGTGGGEQYF. The CDR3 bases are TGTGCCAGCAGCTTAGTTGGGACAGGGGGAGGCGAGCAGTACTTC.

The CDR3 nucleotides are TGTGCCAGCAGCGCCGTCGGGACGCGGGGCTACACCTTC. Its protein product is CASSAVGTRGYTF. The chain carries TRBV6-4 and TRBJ1-2; D is possibly TRBD1 (5 bases). CDR1 MRHNA and CDR2 SNTAGT come from the germline V gene. With 6 bases removed from V and 8 bases from J, the gap between germline ends came to 16 bases. The CDR3 runs 13 residues.

The chain joins TRBV28 to TRBJ1-4; a possible D gene is TRBD1 (6 bases). Germline loops: CDR1 MDHEN, CDR2 SYDVKM. There are 15 residues in the CDR3. Trimming took 3 bases from V and 4 from J, leaving 12 bases between them. The chain's CDR3 is CASSFVGHHNEKLFF. In DNA, the CDR3 is TGTGCCAGCAGTTTTGTGGGACACCATAATGAAAAACTGTTTTTT.